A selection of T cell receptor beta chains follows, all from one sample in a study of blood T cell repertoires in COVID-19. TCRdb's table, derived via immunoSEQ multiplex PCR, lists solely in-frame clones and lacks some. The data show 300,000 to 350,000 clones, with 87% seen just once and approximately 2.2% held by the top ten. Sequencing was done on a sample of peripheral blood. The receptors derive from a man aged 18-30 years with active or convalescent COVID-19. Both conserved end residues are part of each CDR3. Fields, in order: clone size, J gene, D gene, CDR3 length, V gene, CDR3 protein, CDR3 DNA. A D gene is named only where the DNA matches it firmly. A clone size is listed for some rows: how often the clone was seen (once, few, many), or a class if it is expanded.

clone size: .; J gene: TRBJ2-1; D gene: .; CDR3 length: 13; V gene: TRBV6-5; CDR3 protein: CASSPYLGLEQFF; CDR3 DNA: TGTGCCAGCAGTCCATACCTGGGCCTTGAGCAGTTCTTC
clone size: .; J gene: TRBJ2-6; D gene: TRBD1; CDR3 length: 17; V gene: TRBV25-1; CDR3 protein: CASSDQGAFSGANVLTF; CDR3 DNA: TGTGCCAGCAGTGATCAGGGGGCTTTTTCTGGGGCCAACGTCCTGACTTTC
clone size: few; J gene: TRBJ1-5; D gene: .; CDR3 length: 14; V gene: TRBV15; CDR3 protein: CATSRDTTHQPQHF; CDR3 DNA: TGTGCCACCAGCAGAGATACAACGCACCAGCCCCAGCATTTT
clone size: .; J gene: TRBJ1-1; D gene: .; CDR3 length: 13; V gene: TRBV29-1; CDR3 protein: CSVVPRGNTEAFF; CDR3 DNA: TGCAGCGTTGTCCCCAGGGGGAACACTGAAGCTTTCTTT
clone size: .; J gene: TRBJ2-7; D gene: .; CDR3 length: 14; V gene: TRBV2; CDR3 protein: CASSVRAEGYEQYF; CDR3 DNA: TGTGCCAGCAGTGTGCGAGCGGAGGGCTACGAGCAGTACTTC
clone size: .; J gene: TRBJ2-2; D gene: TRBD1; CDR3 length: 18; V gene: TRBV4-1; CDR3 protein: CASSQGRGTGGASGELFF; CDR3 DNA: TGCGCCAGCAGCCAAGGGAGAGGGACAGGGGGCGCCTCCGGGGAGCTGTTTTTT
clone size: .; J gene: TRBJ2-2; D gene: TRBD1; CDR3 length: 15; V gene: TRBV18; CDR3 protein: CASSRRTGDTGELFF; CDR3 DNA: TGTGCCAGCTCACGCCGGACAGGGGACACCGGGGAGCTGTTTTTT
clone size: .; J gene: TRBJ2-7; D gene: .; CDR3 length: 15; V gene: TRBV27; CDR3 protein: CASSGGVGLLLEQYF; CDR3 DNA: TGTGCCAGCAGCGGAGGGGTGGGTTTATTACTCGAGCAGTACTTC
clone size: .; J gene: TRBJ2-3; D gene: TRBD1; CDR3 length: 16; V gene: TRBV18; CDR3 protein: CASLIGQGRKTDTQYF; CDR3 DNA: TGTGCCAGCTTAATCGGACAGGGGCGTAAAACAGATACGCAGTATTTT
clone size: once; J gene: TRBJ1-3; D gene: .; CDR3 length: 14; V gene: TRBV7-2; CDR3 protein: CASSLERGGNTIYF; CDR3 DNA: TGTGCCAGCAGCTTAGAAAGGGGTGGAAACACCATATATTTT
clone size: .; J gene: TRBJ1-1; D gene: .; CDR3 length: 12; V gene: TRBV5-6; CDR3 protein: CASSLVGARAFF; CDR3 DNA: TGTGCCAGCAGCTTGGTGGGGGCGAGGGCTTTCTTT
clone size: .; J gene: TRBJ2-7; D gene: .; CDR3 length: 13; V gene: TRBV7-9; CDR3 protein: CASSLASGVEQYF; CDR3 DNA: TGTGCCAGCAGCTTAGCGTCCGGGGTCGAGCAGTACTTC
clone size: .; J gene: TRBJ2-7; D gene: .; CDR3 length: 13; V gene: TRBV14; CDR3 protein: CASSQEGRYEQYF; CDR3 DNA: TGTGCCAGCAGCCAAGAAGGCAGGTACGAGCAGTACTTC
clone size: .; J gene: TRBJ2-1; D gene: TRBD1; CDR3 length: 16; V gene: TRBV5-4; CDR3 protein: CASSSGGVGYYNEQFF; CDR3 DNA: TGTGCCAGCAGCTCAGGGGGCGTCGGCTACTACAATGAGCAGTTCTTC
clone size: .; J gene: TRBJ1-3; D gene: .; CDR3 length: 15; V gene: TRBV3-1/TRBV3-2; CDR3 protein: CASSQDAGPGNTIYF; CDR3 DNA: TGTGCCAGCAGCCAAGACGCAGGGCCAGGAAACACCATATATTTT
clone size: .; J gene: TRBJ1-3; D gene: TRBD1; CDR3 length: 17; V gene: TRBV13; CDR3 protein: CASSQGQGAYSGNTIYF; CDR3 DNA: TGTGCCAGCAGCCAGGGACAGGGGGCATACTCTGGAAACACCATATATTTT
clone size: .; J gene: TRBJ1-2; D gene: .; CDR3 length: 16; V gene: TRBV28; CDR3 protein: CASSFMPGLEAYGYTF; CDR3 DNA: TGTGCCAGCAGTTTCATGCCGGGACTGGAGGCCTATGGCTACACCTTC
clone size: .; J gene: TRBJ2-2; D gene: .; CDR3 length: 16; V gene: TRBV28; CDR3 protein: CASSFFGGQRLGELFF; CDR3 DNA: TGTGCCAGCAGTTTCTTCGGGGGACAGCGACTAGGGGAGCTGTTTTTT
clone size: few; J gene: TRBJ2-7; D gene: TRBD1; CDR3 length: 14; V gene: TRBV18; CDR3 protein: CASSPGTETYEQYF; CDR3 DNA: TGTGCCAGCTCACCCGGGACAGAAACCTACGAGCAGTACTTC
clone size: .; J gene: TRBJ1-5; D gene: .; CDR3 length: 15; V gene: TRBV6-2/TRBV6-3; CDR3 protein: CASSYSGASNQPQHF; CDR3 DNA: TGTGCCAGCAGTTATTCTGGGGCTAGCAATCAGCCCCAGCATTTT
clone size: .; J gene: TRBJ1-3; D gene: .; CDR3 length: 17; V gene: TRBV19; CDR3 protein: CASTPGDRLGVGNTIYF; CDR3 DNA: TGTGCCAGTACCCCGGGGGACCGATTAGGGGTTGGAAACACCATATATTTT
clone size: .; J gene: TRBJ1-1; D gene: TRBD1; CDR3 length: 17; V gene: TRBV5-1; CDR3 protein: CASSLVGQGVVNTEAFF; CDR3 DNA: TGCGCCAGCAGCTTGGTCGGTCAGGGGGTCGTGAACACTGAAGCTTTCTTT
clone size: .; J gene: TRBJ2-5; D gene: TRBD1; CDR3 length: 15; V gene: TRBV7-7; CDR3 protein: CASSLEVGTVGTQYF; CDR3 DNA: TGTGCCAGCAGCTTAGAGGTTGGGACAGTCGGGACCCAGTACTTC
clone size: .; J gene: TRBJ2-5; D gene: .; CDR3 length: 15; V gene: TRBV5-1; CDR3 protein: CASSSGTPGGETQYF; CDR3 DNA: TGCGCCAGCAGCTCGGGGACCCCCGGGGGAGAGACCCAGTACTTC
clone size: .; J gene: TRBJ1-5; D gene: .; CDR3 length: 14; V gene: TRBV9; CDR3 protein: CASSAEGLDQPQHF; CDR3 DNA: TGTGCCAGCAGCGCTGAGGGTTTGGATCAGCCCCAGCATTTT
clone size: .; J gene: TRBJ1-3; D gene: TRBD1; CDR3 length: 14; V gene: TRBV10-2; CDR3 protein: CATMDRGAGNTIYF; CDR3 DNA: TGCGCCACCATGGACAGGGGAGCTGGAAACACCATATATTTT
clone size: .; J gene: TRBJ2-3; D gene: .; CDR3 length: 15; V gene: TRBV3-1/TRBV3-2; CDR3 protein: CASSIGAAGADTQYF; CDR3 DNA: TGTGCCAGCAGCATAGGGGCCGCCGGCGCAGATACGCAGTATTTT
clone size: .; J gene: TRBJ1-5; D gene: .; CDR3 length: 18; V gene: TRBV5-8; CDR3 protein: CASSLVVDEGRSNQPQHF; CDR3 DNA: TGTGCCAGCAGCTTAGTTGTTGATGAGGGAAGGAGCAATCAGCCCCAGCATTTT
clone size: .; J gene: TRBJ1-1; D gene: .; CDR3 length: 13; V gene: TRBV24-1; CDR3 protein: CATSAPRNTEAFF; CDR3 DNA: TGTGCCACCAGTGCCCCCAGGAACACTGAAGCTTTCTTT